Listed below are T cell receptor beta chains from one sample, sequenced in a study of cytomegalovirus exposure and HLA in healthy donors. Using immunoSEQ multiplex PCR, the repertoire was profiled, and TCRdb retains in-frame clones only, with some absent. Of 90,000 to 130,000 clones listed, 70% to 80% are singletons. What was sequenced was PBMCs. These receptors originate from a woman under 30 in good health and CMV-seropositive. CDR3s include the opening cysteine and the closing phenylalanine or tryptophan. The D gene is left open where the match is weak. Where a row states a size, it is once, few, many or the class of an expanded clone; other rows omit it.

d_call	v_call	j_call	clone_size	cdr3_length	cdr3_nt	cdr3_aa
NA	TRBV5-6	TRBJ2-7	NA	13	TGTGCCAGCAGCTCCGACTCCTCTTACGAGCAGTACTTC	CASSSDSSYEQYF
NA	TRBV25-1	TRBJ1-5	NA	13	TGTGCCAGTTCCCTGAGTAGCAATCAGCCCCAGCATTTT	CASSLSSNQPQHF
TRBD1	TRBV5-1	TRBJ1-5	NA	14	TGCGCCAGCAGCCTAGACAGGGGCAATCAGCCCCAGCATTTT	CASSLDRGNQPQHF
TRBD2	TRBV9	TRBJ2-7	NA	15	TGTGCCAGCAGCGGCGCGGGGGGGCACGCCTACGAGCAGTACTTC	CASSGAGGHAYEQYF
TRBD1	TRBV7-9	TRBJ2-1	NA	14	TGTGCCAGCAGCCCTAGGACAGGGGTGAATGAGCAGTTCTTC	CASSPRTGVNEQFF
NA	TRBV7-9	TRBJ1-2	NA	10	TGTGCCAGCAGCTCCGAGGGCTACACCTTC	CASSSEGYTF
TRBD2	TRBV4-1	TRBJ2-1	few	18	TGCGCCAGCAGCCAAAGCCCCGGTACTAGCGGGAGAAGGGATGAGCAGTTCTTC	CASSQSPGTSGRRDEQFF
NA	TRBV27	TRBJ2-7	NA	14	TGTGCCACCATGTCGTCGGGGGTTTCCTACGAGCAGTACTTC	CATMSSGVSYEQYF
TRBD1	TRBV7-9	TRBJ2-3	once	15	TGTGCCAGCAGCTCGGCGGACAGGGACGCAGATACGCAGTATTTT	CASSSADRDADTQYF
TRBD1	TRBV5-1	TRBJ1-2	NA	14	TGCGCCAGCAGCGCCGGGACAGGAGACTATGGCTACACCTTC	CASSAGTGDYGYTF
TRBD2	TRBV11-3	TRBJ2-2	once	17	TGTGCCAGCAGCTTAGGACCGACTAGCGGGATACACGGGGAGCTGTTTTTT	CASSLGPTSGIHGELFF
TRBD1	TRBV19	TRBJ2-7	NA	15	TGTGCCAGTAAGCTGACAGGGGGCGCTTCCTACGAGCAGTACTTC	CASKLTGGASYEQYF